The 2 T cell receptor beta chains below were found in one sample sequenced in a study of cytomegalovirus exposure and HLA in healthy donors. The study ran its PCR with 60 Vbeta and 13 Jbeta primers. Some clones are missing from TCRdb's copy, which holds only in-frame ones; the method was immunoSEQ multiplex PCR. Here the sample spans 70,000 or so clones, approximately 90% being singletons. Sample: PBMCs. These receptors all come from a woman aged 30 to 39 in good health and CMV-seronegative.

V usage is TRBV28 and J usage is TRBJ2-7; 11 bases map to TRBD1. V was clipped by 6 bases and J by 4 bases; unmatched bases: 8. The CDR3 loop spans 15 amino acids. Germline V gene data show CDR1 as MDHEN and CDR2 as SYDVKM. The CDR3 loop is CASSSGQGVPYEQYF. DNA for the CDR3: TGTGCCAGCAGCTCGGGACAGGGGGTGCCTTACGAGCAGTACTTC.

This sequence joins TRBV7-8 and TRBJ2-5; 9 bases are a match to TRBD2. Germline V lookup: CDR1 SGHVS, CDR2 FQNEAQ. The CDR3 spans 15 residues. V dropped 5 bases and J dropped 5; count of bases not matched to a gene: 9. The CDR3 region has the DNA TGTGCCAGCAGCCTCCAACCGGGACTAGCCGAGACCCAGTACTTC. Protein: CASSLQPGLAETQYF.